Reported below is one T cell receptor beta chain. Its antigen is as yet unknown. Preparation of the TCRbeta library was carried out with unique molecular identifiers. TCRdb recomputed calls from the PCR reads with MiXCR, one row per CDR3 protein. The table lists over 200,000 distinct CDR3 sequences, approximately 8% of them singletons. This sample stems from a study of T-cell reconstitution after alpha-beta-depleted transplantation in children. Study-wide results and caveats: Reportedly, roughly two months post-transplant, alpha-beta T cells arose from several hundred expanded graft clones.

The specimen was PBMCs, mostly from graft donor cells, collected 360 days after TCRalphabeta/CD19-depleted stem cell transplant. The receptor comes from a male patient aged 2 to 9 who had a stem cell transplant for acute myeloid leukemia, so the T cells may come from the graft donor.

CDR3 residues: CASSGRAVGRDTQYF. The CDR3 coding sequence is TGCGCCAGCAGTGGAAGAGCGGTTGGGCGAGATACGCAGTATTTT. The chain joins TRBV10-1 to TRBJ2-3; D is perhaps TRBD2 (5 bases). Germline CDR1 reads WNHNN; CDR2 reads SYGVQD (reference sequence). Trimming left V 4 bases short and J 5 bases short, with 16 bases between. The CDR3 is 15 amino acids.